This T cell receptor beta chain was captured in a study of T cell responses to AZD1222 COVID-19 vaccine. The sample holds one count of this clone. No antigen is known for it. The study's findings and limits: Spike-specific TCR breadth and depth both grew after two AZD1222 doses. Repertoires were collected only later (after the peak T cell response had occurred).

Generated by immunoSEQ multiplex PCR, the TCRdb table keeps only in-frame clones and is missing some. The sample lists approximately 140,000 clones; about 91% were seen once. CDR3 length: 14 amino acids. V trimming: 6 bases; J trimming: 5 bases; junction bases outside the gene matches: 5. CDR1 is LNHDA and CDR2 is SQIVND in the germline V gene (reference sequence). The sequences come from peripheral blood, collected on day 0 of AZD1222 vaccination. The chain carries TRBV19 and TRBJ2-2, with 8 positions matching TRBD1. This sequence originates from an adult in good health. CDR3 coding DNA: TGTGCCAGTAGATACAGGGGGGAGACCGGGGAGCTGTTTTTT. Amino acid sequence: CASRYRGETGELFF.